These T cell receptor beta chains were read from a single sample in a study of T cell responses to AZD1222 COVID-19 vaccine. Sequencing was performed with immunoSEQ multiplex PCR; in TCRdb, only in-frame clones are kept and a portion is missing. The sample lists 150,000 to 200,000 clones; about nine tenths were seen once. Sequenced here: peripheral blood, sampled on day 0 of MenACWY control vaccination. The source of these receptors is an adult in good health. Each CDR3 is given with its conserved first and last residue. Fields, in order: clone size, J gene, D gene, V gene, CDR3 DNA, CDR3 protein. The D gene is left open where the match is weak. Part of the rows lack a size; the others show once, few, many or a class for expanded clones.

.,TRBJ2-1,TRBD2,TRBV7-2,TGTGCCAGCAGCTCCGGACTAGCGGCCTCCTACAATGAGCAGTTCTTC,CASSSGLAASYNEQFF
.,TRBJ2-7,.,TRBV21-1,TGTGCCAGCAGGGTTTATAGTGAGCAGTACTTC,CASRVYSEQYF
.,TRBJ2-1,.,TRBV7-9,TGTGCTGGCGGGTTCATAAGGGGGAGGGGCGATGAGCAGTTCTTC,CAGGFIRGRGDEQFF
.,TRBJ2-7,.,TRBV30,TGTGCCTGGACAGGGGCCTCCTACGAGCAGTACTTC,CAWTGASYEQYF
.,TRBJ2-7,TRBD1,TRBV7-2,TGTGCCAGCAGCCGGACAGGGACGACGAGCTACGAGCAGTACTTC,CASSRTGTTSYEQYF
.,TRBJ2-7,TRBD2,TRBV7-8,TGTGCCAGCAGCACCTCAAGACTAGCGGGATTTGGCGAGCAGTACTTC,CASSTSRLAGFGEQYF
.,TRBJ1-6,.,TRBV20-1,TGCAGTGCTAGATTTGATTCACCCCTCCACTTT,CSARFDSPLHF
.,TRBJ1-4,.,TRBV5-6,TGTGCCAGCAGCTTGCGGAGCGGATCGGCAACTAATGAAAAACTGTTTTTT,CASSLRSGSATNEKLFF
.,TRBJ1-4,TRBD1,TRBV4-3,TGCGCCAGCAGCCAAGTCCAGGGGGCCCTGTTTTTT,CASSQVQGALFF
.,TRBJ2-1,TRBD2,TRBV7-9,TGTGCCAGCACGGGACTAGCGGGAGGGAACAATGAGCAGTTCTTC,CASTGLAGGNNEQFF
.,TRBJ1-2,.,TRBV6-1,TGTGCCAGCAGTGATCAGCAGGCTTTAGATGGCTACACCTTC,CASSDQQALDGYTF
.,TRBJ2-1,TRBD1,TRBV9,TGTGCCAGCAGCCCCAGGCAGGGGGTGGACAATGAGCAGTTCTTC,CASSPRQGVDNEQFF
once,TRBJ1-6,.,TRBV4-2,TGTGCCAGCAGCCAAGATACTGAAGGGACCGATTCACCCCTCCACTTT,CASSQDTEGTDSPLHF
.,TRBJ2-7,.,TRBV30,TGTGCCTGGAGTCCCAGCTACGAGCAGTACTTC,CAWSPSYEQYF
.,TRBJ1-5,.,TRBV4-1,TGCGCCAGCAGCCAAGCAGGGGCTGTTCAGCCCCAGCATTTT,CASSQAGAVQPQHF
.,TRBJ1-6,.,TRBV4-2,TGTGCCAGCAGCCAAGATTATAAGGCAGGGTATAGCCAAAATTCACCCCTCCACTTT,CASSQDYKAGYSQNSPLHF
once,TRBJ2-7,.,TRBV5-1,TGCGCCAGCAGCTTCAGGGGTAACGAGCAGTACTTC,CASSFRGNEQYF
.,TRBJ2-7,.,TRBV9,TGTGCCAGCAGCGTAGGAGACTCCTACGAGCAGTACTTC,CASSVGDSYEQYF
.,TRBJ2-7,TRBD1,TRBV7-9,TGTGCCAGCAGCCCGCGGGACAGGGGGCATAACGAGCAGTACTTC,CASSPRDRGHNEQYF
.,TRBJ2-1,TRBD1,TRBV29-1,TGCAGCGCCTCGACAGGGTTAGAGAGGGGGCAGTTCTTC,CSASTGLERGQFF
.,TRBJ2-1,.,TRBV9,TGTGCCAGCAGCGTGTTTAGCGTTTTGGACAATGAGCAGTTCTTC,CASSVFSVLDNEQFF
.,TRBJ2-3,.,TRBV5-4,TGTGCCAGCAGTACCGCCCTTAGCGGAGTCACAGATACGCAGTATTTT,CASSTALSGVTDTQYF
.,TRBJ2-3,.,TRBV5-4,TGTGCCAGCAGCTTCGTTTCTCGGCTCACAGATACGCAGTATTTT,CASSFVSRLTDTQYF
.,TRBJ2-1,.,TRBV28,TGTGCCAGCAGTTTCCGCCAGAATGGAGAGCAGTTCTTC,CASSFRQNGEQFF
once,TRBJ2-7,.,TRBV11-2,TGTGCCAGCAGCTTAGGCCCCGAATACGAGCAGTACTTC,CASSLGPEYEQYF
.,TRBJ2-7,TRBD2,TRBV18,TGTGCCAGCTCACTCAGAGCGGGAGGACGGGACGAGCAGTACTTC,CASSLRAGGRDEQYF
once,TRBJ1-4,.,TRBV27,TGTGCCAGCAGTTTACGGGTGAATGAAAAACTGTTTTTT,CASSLRVNEKLFF
large,TRBJ1-2,.,TRBV19,TGTGCCAGTAGGGCACTGTTGGGCAGCGCGACCGGTTACACCTTC,CASRALLGSATGYTF
.,TRBJ2-7,.,TRBV7-9,TGTGCCAGCAGCTTAGCGCCAGGATACGAGCAGTACTTC,CASSLAPGYEQYF
.,TRBJ2-7,.,TRBV7-2,TGTGCCAGCAGCTTAATAGCGCGGAGGTTCGACGAGCAGTACTTC,CASSLIARRFDEQYF
.,TRBJ2-2,.,TRBV7-3,TGTGCCAGCAGCCTCGGGGCCTCGAACACCGGGGAGCTGTTTTTT,CASSLGASNTGELFF
.,TRBJ1-5,.,TRBV27,TGTGCCAGCAGGGTGACGGGATATAGCAATCAGCCCCAGCATTTT,CASRVTGYSNQPQHF
.,TRBJ1-2,.,TRBV6-5,TGTGCCAGCGAGGCCGGACCCTATGGCTACACCTTC,CASEAGPYGYTF
.,TRBJ2-7,TRBD2,TRBV4-1,TGCGCCAGCAGCCAAGCAACTAGCGGAATACTCTACGAGCAGTACTTC,CASSQATSGILYEQYF
.,TRBJ1-3,TRBD1,TRBV28,TGTGCCAGCAGTCCCGGGACAGATGGAAACACCATATATTTT,CASSPGTDGNTIYF
.,TRBJ2-5,TRBD1,TRBV29-1,TGCAGCACCCCCGGGACAGGGGGGCAAGAGACCCAGTACTTC,CSTPGTGGQETQYF
.,TRBJ1-3,TRBD1,TRBV28,TGTGCCAGCAGTTTATTCCAGGGGGCGTCATCTGGAAACACCATATATTTT,CASSLFQGASSGNTIYF
.,TRBJ2-5,.,TRBV20-1,TGCAGTGCTAGTAGACAGAAAGAGACCCAGTACTTC,CSASRQKETQYF
once,TRBJ2-2,TRBD1,TRBV28,TGTGCCAGCAGACCGGGACAGGGGGCTTGGAACGGGGAGCTGTTTTTT,CASRPGQGAWNGELFF
.,TRBJ1-4,.,TRBV6-5,TGTGCCAGCAGGGGACCTGCAACTAATGAAAAACTGTTTTTT,CASRGPATNEKLFF
.,TRBJ1-1,.,TRBV4-1,TGCGCCAGCAGCCAAGAGGTAGGGTCTGCCGAAGCTTTCTTT,CASSQEVGSAEAFF
.,TRBJ2-1,.,TRBV28,TGTGCCAGCAGTTCTCGACCTCGAGTCTGGAATGAGCAGTTCTTC,CASSSRPRVWNEQFF
.,TRBJ2-1,.,TRBV6-2/TRBV6-3,TGTGCCAGCAGTTTTGAACAGGGCGGCAATGAGCAGTTCTTC,CASSFEQGGNEQFF
.,TRBJ1-5,TRBD1,TRBV9,TGTGCCAGCAGCGTACTGGGACAGGCCGATCAGCCCCAGCATTTT,CASSVLGQADQPQHF
.,TRBJ2-7,.,TRBV12-3/TRBV12-4,TGTGCCAGCAGTTCATTCTACGAGCAGTACTTC,CASSSFYEQYF
.,TRBJ2-6,TRBD1,TRBV10-3,TGTGCCATCAGTGACGGACAGGGGGGCTCTGGGGCCAACGTCCTGACTTTC,CAISDGQGGSGANVLTF
once,TRBJ2-7,.,TRBV7-9,TGTGCCAGCAGCTTTGAACGGATCGACCCCTACGAGCAGTACTTC,CASSFERIDPYEQYF
.,TRBJ2-3,TRBD2,TRBV5-4,TGTGCCAGCAGTTCGGGGGGTACGTTTTCAGATACGCAGTATTTT,CASSSGGTFSDTQYF
.,TRBJ2-7,.,TRBV9,TGTGCCAGCAGCGCCTCAGGGGTATCCTACGAGCAGTACTTC,CASSASGVSYEQYF
.,TRBJ2-7,.,TRBV6-5,TGTGCCAGCAGTATTGAGACAGGCGTCTACGAGCAGTACTTC,CASSIETGVYEQYF
.,TRBJ1-1,.,TRBV9,TGTGCCAGCAGCGTAGCCCCTCGGTACACTGAAGCTTTCTTT,CASSVAPRYTEAFF
.,TRBJ1-2,.,TRBV28,TGTGCCAGCCGGGGTCCCGGGTATGGCTACACCTTC,CASRGPGYGYTF
.,TRBJ1-2,.,TRBV25-1,TGTGCCAGCACAAGAGGTGACTATGGCTACACCTTC,CASTRGDYGYTF
.,TRBJ2-1,TRBD2,TRBV5-4,TGTGCCAGCAGCTCGCCGGGGGCGGGAGGTAAGAATGAGCAGTTCTTC,CASSSPGAGGKNEQFF
once,TRBJ2-2,.,TRBV11-2,TGTGCCAGCAGCCCGACCACCGGGGAGCTGTTTTTT,CASSPTTGELFF
.,TRBJ1-2,.,TRBV19,TGTGCCAGTACCCCAGGAGGAGCTAACTATGGCTACACCTTC,CASTPGGANYGYTF